The present T cell receptor beta chain was sequenced within a study of identical twins. The table lists this clonotype with a count of one. Its antigen is not known. This may come from a read error, since a much larger clone is one base off. cDNA molecules carried unique molecular identifiers, and template switching added a universal primer site. Via MiXCR, TCRdb re-called the 5' RACE reads, giving one row per CDR3 protein. The profile shows 1,800,000 or so distinct CDR3 sequences, around a third of them singletons. This CDR3 region has 12 residues. Trimming left V 1 base short and J 4 bases short, with 4 bases between. Looked up from germline, CDR1 is MGHDK and CDR2 is SYGVNS. Study conclusions and caveats: Beta clonotypes that were abundant in cord blood contained fewer insertions, a pattern absent from memory repertoires. The presence of invariant MAIT and iNKT cells could partly confound analyses of zero-insertion sequences. Donors were not followed over many years; analysis was cross-sectional.

The sequencing sample was made of cord blood. The sequence came from a newborn girl in good health. The V and J genes are TRBV25-1 and TRBJ1-2; D gene uncertain. This CDR3 is CASSEWSYGYTF. CDR3 bases: TGTGCCAGCAGTGAATGGAGCTATGGCTACACCTTC.